The 25 T cell receptor beta chains listed next were all sequenced from one sample in a study of blood T cell repertoires in COVID-19. TCRdb's copy holds only in-frame clones and misses some; the assay was immunoSEQ multiplex PCR. In the table there are fewer than 200,000 clones, 84% of which are singletons. The sample was peripheral blood. The receptors were sampled from a man aged 65-85 years with active or convalescent COVID-19.

The V gene is TRBV4-1, the J gene TRBJ2-7; TRBD2 agrees at 10 bases. The CDR3 has 17 residues. The germline V gene has CDR1 MGHRA and CDR2 YSYEKL. Trimming removed 0 bases from V and 0 bases from J; junction bases left unmatched: 5. CDR3 residues: CASSQDPSGSNSYEQYF. In DNA form, the CDR3 reads TGCGCCAGCAGCCAAGATCCTAGCGGGAGTAACTCCTACGAGCAGTACTTC.

This clone was counted a few times. The V and J genes are TRBV5-1 and TRBJ2-5; 7 bases line up with TRBD1. This CDR3 spans 18 amino acids. CDR1 is SGHRS, CDR2 YFSETQ, per germline. V was pared by 0 bases and J by 1 base, with 12 bases of the junction left unmatched. CDR3 bases: TGCGCCAGCAGCTTGGCCTCGACCGGGACAGCCGGCCAAGAGACCCAGTACTTC. The encoded protein is CASSLASTGTAGQETQYF.

The rearrangement links TRBV6-2 or TRBV6-3 to TRBJ1-5; 10 bases map to TRBD1. Per germline, CDR1 MNHEY and CDR2 SVGEGT. The J segment lost 5 bases and the V segment lost 0 bases, leaving 7 bases of the junction unmatched. There are 17 residues in the CDR3. The CDR3 loop reads CASSYSHRDRGDQPQHF. DNA for the CDR3: TGTGCCAGCAGTTACTCCCATAGGGACAGGGGAGATCAGCCCCAGCATTTT.

CDR3 loop: CASSPPGQGGYEQYF. Here the CDR3 DNA reads TGTGCCAGCAGCCCTCCGGGACAGGGGGGATACGAGCAGTACTTC. The V gene is TRBV5-6, the J gene TRBJ2-7; 11 bases match TRBD1. The junction had 7 bases not matched to a gene; V was cut back by 4 bases and J by 4 bases. CDR3 size: 15 residues. The germline gives CDR1 SGHDT, CDR2 YYEEEE. The whole variable domain, remainder taken from reference TRBV5-6 and TRBJ2-7, is DAGVTQSPTHLIKTRGQQVTLRCSPKSGHDTVSWYQQALGQGPQFIFQYYEEEERQRGNFPDRFSGHQFPNYSSELNVNALLLGDSALYLCASSPPGQGGYEQYFGPGTRLTVT.

This chain links TRBV28 with TRBJ1-2, with a tentative D call TRBD1 (5 bases). Trimming shortened V by 2 bases and J by 4 bases, and 8 bases separated the two germline ends. CDR1 and CDR2 (germline): MDHEN, SYDVKM. The CDR3 runs to 13 residues. The CDR3 nucleotides are TGTGCCAGCAGTTTAGGGGGAGGCTATGGCTACACCTTC. This translates into CASSLGGGYGYTF.

The CDR3 reads CASSRGGGLEAFF. CDR3 sequence (DNA): TGTGCCAGCAGCCGAGGGGGTGGGCTCGAAGCTTTCTTT. The chain joins TRBV5-4 to TRBJ1-1, with D perhaps matching TRBD1 (6 bases). CDR1 is SGHNT and CDR2 is YYREEE in the germline V gene (reference sequence). This CDR3 is 13 amino acids long. V gave up 4 bases and J gave up 8 bases, with 15 bases separating them.

The chain combines TRBV19 with TRBJ2-5; a possible D gene is TRBD1 (6 bases). Deletions cut 2 bases from V and 2 bases from J, with 6 bases between. The CDR3 is 13 amino acids. Germline CDR1 LNHDA, CDR2 SQIVND (reference sequence). The CDR3 is CASSITGQETQYF. In DNA form, the CDR3 reads TGTGCCAGTAGTATAACAGGGCAAGAGACCCAGTACTTC.

The chain combines TRBV7-2 with TRBJ1-1; D remains unclear. V was cut by 1 base and J by 0 bases, with 9 bases left in between. The CDR3 has 15 residues. Germline V gene lookup returns CDR1 SGHTA and CDR2 FQGNSA. CDR3 amino acids: CASSLGAGMNTEAFF. The DNA for the CDR3 is TGTGCCAGCAGCTTAGGGGCGGGGATGAACACTGAAGCTTTCTTT.

The J gene is TRBJ2-1, the V gene TRBV24-1; 12 positions agree with TRBD2. J gave up 8 bases and V 3 bases, and 4 bases lay outside the gene matches. Per germline, CDR1 KGHDR and CDR2 SFDVKD. This CDR3 contains 15 residues. The CDR3 loop is CATSDLASGRDEQFF. CDR3 DNA sequence: TGTGCCACCAGTGATCTCGCTAGCGGGAGGGATGAGCAGTTCTTC.

CDR3 in amino acids: CASSPGLAGGRDTQYF. As DNA, the CDR3 is TGTGCCAGCAGCCCAGGACTAGCGGGAGGGCGGGATACGCAGTATTTT. The V and J genes are TRBV9 and TRBJ2-3; 15 positions agree with TRBD2. After removal of 4 bases from V and 6 bases from J, the junction contained 6 bases not matched to a gene. The CDR3 covers 16 residues. CDR1 is SGDLS, CDR2 YYNGEE, per germline.

The chain employs TRBV6-5 and TRBJ1-4, with D perhaps TRBD1 (6 bases). The CDR3 contains 15 residues. Trimming pared 5 bases from V and 3 bases from J, leaving 13 bases between. Germline CDR1 MNHEY, CDR2 SVGAGI. DNA for the CDR3: TGTGCCAGCAGTCCCTGGAAGGGGGCTAATGAAAAACTGTTTTTT. Protein: CASSPWKGANEKLFF.

The rearrangement uses TRBV12-3 or TRBV12-4 and TRBJ2-2; 11 bases line up with TRBD2. V gave up 8 bases and J gave up 6 bases; unmatched junction bases: 2. The CDR3 consists of 13 residues. The CDR3: CASALAGAGELFF. Here the CDR3 DNA reads TGTGCCAGCGCACTAGCGGGGGCCGGGGAGCTGTTTTTT.

On this clone itself: Other nucleotide sequences from this sample produce the same CDR3. The J gene is TRBJ1-5, the V gene TRBV12-3 or TRBV12-4, with 7 bases fitting TRBD1. After removal of 5 bases from V and 4 bases from J, the junction contained 2 bases not matched to a gene. This CDR3 is built from 13 residues. Here the CDR3 DNA reads TGTGCCAGCAGTCCACAGGGGAATCAGCCCCAGCATTTT. Protein product: CASSPQGNQPQHF.

The chain joins TRBV7-2 to TRBJ1-3; 10 bases agree with TRBD1. The CDR3 is 16 residues long. The trim removed 3 bases at V and 4 bases at J, leaving 6 bases unmatched. Germline V gene sequence: CDR1 SGHTA, CDR2 FQGNSA. CDR3 in DNA: TGTGCCAGCAGCTTGGTTGGGACAGGGGTGGGAAACACCATATATTTT. Translating it yields CASSLVGTGVGNTIYF.

This chain connects TRBV6-5 to TRBJ2-2; D is possibly TRBD1 (6 bases). Looked up from germline, CDR1 is MNHEY and CDR2 is SVGAGI. Trimming removed 6 bases from V and 2 bases from J, with 13 bases in between. There are 15 residues in the CDR3. CDR3 amino acids: CASRIDRTNTGELFF. The CDR3, as DNA: TGTGCCAGCAGGATAGACAGGACCAACACCGGGGAGCTGTTTTTT.

The chain links TRBV5-4 to TRBJ2-3, with D perhaps matching TRBD2 (6 bases). V was trimmed by 6 bases and J by 0 bases, leaving 11 bases between them. From germline, CDR1 is SGHNT and CDR2 YYREEE (reference sequence). The CDR3 is 14 amino acids. CDR3 bases: TGTGCCAGCACCTGGGACTTCAGCACAGATACGCAGTATTTT. Amino acid sequence: CASTWDFSTDTQYF.

The table lists this clone with a count of one. This chain joins TRBV6-6 and TRBJ1-4, with D hard to call. Germline V gene sequence: CDR1 MNHNY, CDR2 SVGAGI (reference sequence). Trimming left V 4 bases short and J 5 bases short, with 11 bases between. The CDR3 has 14 residues. The CDR3 loop is CASSFQRANEKLFF. CDR3 in DNA: TGTGCCAGCAGTTTCCAGCGTGCCAATGAAAAACTGTTTTTT.

V is TRBV5-4 and J is TRBJ2-1; D gene uncertain. Trimming cost V 2 bases and J 0 bases, with 6 bases left between them. The CDR3 is 14 residues long. The germline V gene has CDR1 SGHNT and CDR2 YYREEE (reference sequence). The CDR3 spells CASSFTGSYNEQFF. As DNA, the CDR3 is TGTGCCAGCAGCTTTACGGGCTCCTACAATGAGCAGTTCTTC. Looking up the rest from reference TRBV5-4 and TRBJ2-1 gives the full variable domain: ETGVTQSPTHLIKTRGQQVTLRCSSQSGHNTVSWYQQALGQGPQFIFQYYREEENGRGNFPPRFSGLQFPNYSSELNVNALELDDSALYLCASSFTGSYNEQFFGPGTRLTVL.

The chain combines TRBV10-3 with TRBJ2-4; D perhaps matches TRBD2 (6 bases). The germline V gene encodes CDR1 ENHRY and CDR2 SYGVKD. The CDR3 has 13 amino acids. CDR3 nucleotide sequence: TGTGGAGCGGGCCAGGAGGCCAAAAACATTCAGTACTTC. It specifies CGAGQEAKNIQYF.

The genes are TRBV20-1 and TRBJ1-1; D is uncertain. Germline CDR1 reads DFQATT; CDR2 reads SNEGSKA (reference sequence). Trimming stripped 3 bases from V and 5 bases from J, with 13 bases between. The CDR3 is 13 residues long. The CDR3 region has the DNA TGCAGTGCTAGTTTCCTACAGTGGACTGAAGCTTTCTTT. Protein product: CSASFLQWTEAFF.

The chain carries TRBV19 and TRBJ1-2; 7 bases agree with TRBD1. This CDR3 is 17 amino acids long. Germline V gives CDR1 LNHDA, CDR2 SQIVND (reference sequence). V lost 5 bases to trimming and J lost 4 bases; unmatched junction nucleotides: 16. The CDR3 here is CASSDTPRQGSLYGYTF. Here the CDR3 DNA reads TGTGCCAGTAGTGATACCCCGCGACAGGGTAGTCTCTATGGCTACACCTTC.

The chain recombines TRBV18 with TRBJ1-1; D is undetermined. The V end lost 2 bases, the J end lost 1 base, and 17 bases lay between the germline ends. CDR1 and CDR2 (germline): KGHSH, LQKENI. CDR3 length equals 17 residues. CDR3 protein: CASSPSKEAGGNTEAFF. The CDR3 nucleotides are TGTGCCAGCTCACCATCTAAAGAAGCGGGCGGGAACACTGAAGCTTTCTTT.

V gene TRBV15 combines with J gene TRBJ2-3; D uncertain. Germline assignment: CDR1 LNHNV and CDR2 YYDKDF (reference sequence). This CDR3 spans 15 amino acids. Trimming took 0 bases from V and 3 from J, leaving 10 bases between them. This chain's CDR3 is CATSRDAVRTDTQYF. The DNA of the CDR3 is TGTGCCACCAGCAGAGACGCAGTTCGAACAGATACGCAGTATTTT.

Regarding this clone: Different DNA sequences within this sample yield the same CDR3. The chain joins TRBV5-1 to TRBJ2-7; tentatively, D is TRBD2 (5 bases). V was cut by 4 bases and J by 3 bases, with 11 bases left in between. The length of the CDR3 is 13 residues. Germline CDR1 reads SGHRS; CDR2 reads YFSETQ. The CDR3 reads CASSVGLSYEQYF. The CDR3 DNA reads TGCGCCAGCAGCGTCGGACTGAGCTACGAGCAGTACTTC.

The gene calls are TRBV19 and TRBJ2-1; 9 bases agree with TRBD2. V shed 7 bases and J 6 bases; nucleotides not matched to a gene: 19. The CDR3 sequence is 18 residues long. Germline V gives CDR1 LNHDA, CDR2 SQIVND (reference sequence). In DNA form, the CDR3 reads TGTGCCAGTACTACGGGACTAGGAGCGGGGGGATACTTCAATGAGCAGTTCTTC. Translated: CASTTGLGAGGYFNEQFF.